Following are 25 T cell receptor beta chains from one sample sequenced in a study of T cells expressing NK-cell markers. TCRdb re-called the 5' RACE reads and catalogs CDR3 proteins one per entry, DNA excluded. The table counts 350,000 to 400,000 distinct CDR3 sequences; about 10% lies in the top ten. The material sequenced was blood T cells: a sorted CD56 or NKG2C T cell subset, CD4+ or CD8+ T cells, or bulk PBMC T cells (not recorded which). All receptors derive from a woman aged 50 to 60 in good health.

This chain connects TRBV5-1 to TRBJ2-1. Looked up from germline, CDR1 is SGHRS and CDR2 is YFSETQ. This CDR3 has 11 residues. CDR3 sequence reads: CASSMNNEQFF.

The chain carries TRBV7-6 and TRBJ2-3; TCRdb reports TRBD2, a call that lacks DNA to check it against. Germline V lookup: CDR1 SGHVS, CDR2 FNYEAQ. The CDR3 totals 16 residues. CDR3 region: CASSAALGSGTDTQYF.

The CDR3 reads CASSLGSVYYEQYF. V gene TRBV3-1 combines with J gene TRBJ2-7. In germline, CDR1 is LGHDT, CDR2 YNNKEL (reference sequence). This CDR3 comprises 14 residues.

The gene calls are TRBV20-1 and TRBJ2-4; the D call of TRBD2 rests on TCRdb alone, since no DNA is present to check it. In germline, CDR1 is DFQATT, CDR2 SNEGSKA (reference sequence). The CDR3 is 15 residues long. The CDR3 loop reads CSATKRGGSKNIQYF.

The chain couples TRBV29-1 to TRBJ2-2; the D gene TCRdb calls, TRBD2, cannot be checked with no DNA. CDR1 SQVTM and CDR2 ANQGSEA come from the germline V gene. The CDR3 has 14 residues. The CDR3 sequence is CSAGGTSGTGELFF.

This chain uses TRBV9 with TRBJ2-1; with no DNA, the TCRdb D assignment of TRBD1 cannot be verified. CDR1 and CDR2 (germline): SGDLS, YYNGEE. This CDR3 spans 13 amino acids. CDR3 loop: CASSGRRGNEQFF.

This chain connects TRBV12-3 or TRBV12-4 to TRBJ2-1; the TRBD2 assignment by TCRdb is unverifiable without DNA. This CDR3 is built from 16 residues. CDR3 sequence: CASSGRAGSAYNEQFF.

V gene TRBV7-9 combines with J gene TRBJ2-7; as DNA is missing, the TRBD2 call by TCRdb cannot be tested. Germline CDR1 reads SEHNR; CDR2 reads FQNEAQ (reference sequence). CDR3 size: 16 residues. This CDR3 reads CASSLIPGVGGYEQYF.

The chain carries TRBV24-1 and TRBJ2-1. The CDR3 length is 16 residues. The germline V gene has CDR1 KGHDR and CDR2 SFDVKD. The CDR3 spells CATSDLSSRSYNEQFF.

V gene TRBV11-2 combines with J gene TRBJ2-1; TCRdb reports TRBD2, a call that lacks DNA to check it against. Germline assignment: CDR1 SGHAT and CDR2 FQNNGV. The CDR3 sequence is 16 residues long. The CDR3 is CASSLDGTSGYNEQFF.

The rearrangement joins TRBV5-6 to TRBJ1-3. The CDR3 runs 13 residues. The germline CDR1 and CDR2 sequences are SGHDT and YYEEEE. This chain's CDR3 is CASSSGLGNTIYF.

CDR3 region: CSAPGGQREDSRYNEQFF. The V and J genes are TRBV20-1 and TRBJ2-1; no DNA is available, so the TRBD2 call from TCRdb remains unchecked. This CDR3 is built from 18 residues. Germline CDR1 DFQATT, CDR2 SNEGSKA (reference sequence).

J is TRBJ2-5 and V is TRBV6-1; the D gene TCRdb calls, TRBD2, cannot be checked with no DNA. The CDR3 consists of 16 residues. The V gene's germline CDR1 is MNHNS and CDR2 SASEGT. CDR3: CASSEQLAGDEETQYF.

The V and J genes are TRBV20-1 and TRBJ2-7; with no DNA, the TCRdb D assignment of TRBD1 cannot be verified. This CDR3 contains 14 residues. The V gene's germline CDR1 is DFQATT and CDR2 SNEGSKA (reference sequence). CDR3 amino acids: CSARDPGQGFEQYF.

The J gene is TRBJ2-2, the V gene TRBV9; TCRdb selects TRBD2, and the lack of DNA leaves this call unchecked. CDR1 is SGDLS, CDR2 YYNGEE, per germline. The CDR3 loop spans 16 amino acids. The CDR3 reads CASSVVAGGSTGELFF.

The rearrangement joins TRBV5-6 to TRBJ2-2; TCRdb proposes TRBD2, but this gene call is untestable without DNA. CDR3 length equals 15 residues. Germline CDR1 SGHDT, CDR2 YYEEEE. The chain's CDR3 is CASTTGTSLTGELFF.

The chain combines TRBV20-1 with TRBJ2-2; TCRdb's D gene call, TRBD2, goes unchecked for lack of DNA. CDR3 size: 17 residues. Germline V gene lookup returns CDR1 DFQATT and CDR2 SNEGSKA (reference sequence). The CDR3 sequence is CSARRSFSGMRTGELFF.

The chain's CDR3 is CASSFVAGYGYTF. The chain uses TRBV7-9 and TRBJ1-2. CDR3 size: 13 residues. Germline CDR1 reads SEHNR; CDR2 reads FQNEAQ (reference sequence).

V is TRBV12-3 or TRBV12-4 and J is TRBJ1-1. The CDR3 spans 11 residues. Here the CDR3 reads CASSQDTEAFF.

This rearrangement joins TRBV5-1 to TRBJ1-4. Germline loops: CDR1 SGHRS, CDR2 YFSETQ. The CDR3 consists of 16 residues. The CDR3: CASSLEGSGTNEKLFF.

The CDR3 here is CASSPRGLAGGPYNEQFF. The gene calls are TRBV19 and TRBJ2-1; TCRdb proposes TRBD2, but this gene call is untestable without DNA. Germline loops: CDR1 LNHDA, CDR2 SQIVND (reference sequence). CDR3 length: 18 residues.

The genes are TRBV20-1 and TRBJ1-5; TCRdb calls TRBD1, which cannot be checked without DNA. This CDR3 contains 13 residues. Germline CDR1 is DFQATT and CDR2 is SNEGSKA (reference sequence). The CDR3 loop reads CSAEDRDNQPQHF.

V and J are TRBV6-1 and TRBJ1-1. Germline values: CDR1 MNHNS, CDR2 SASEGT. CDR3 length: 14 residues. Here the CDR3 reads CASSPQVGATEAFF.

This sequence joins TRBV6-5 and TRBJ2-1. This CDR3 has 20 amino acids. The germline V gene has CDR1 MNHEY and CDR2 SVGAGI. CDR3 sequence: CASSYSTWTSGPSSYNEQFF.

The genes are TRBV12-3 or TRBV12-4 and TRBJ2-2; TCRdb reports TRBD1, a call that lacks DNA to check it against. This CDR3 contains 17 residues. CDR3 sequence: CASRLIRGDANTGELFF.